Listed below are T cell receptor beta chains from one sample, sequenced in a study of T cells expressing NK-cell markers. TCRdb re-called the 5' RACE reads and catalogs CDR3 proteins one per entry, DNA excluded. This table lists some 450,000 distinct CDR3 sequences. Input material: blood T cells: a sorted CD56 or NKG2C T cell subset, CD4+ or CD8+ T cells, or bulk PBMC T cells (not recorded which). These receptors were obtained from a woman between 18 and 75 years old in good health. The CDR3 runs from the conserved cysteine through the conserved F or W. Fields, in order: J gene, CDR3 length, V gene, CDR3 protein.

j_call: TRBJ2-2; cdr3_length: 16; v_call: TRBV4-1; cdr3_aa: CASSQRGGPNTGELFF
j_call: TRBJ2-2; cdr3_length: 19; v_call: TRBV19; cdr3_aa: CASSTRLTSGRTNTGELFF
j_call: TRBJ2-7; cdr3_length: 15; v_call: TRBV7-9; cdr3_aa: CASSPPVGDPYEQYF
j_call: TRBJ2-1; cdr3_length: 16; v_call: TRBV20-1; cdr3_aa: CSARDRLAGGYNEQFF
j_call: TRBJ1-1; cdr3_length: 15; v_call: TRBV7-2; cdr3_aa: CASSLGPSLNTEAFF
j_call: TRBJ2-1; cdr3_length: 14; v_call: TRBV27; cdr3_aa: CASSPTLNRNEQFF
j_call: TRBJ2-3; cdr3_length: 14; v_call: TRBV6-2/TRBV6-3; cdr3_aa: CASRIAGGTDTQYF
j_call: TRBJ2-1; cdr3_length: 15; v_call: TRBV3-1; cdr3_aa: CASSQDLFGYNEQFF
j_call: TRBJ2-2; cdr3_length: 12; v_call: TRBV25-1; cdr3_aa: CASNRGVGELFF
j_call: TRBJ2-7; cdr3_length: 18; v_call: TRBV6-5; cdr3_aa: CASSYSSALEVLSYEQYF
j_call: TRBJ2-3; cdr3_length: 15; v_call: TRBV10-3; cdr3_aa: CAISEVGASTDTQYF
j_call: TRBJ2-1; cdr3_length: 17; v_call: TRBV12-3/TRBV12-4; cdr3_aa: CASSLQLGTSGAVEQFF
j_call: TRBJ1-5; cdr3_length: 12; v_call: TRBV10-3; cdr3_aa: CATGAGNQPQHF
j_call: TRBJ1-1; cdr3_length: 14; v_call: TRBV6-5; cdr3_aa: CASSYSGGSPEAFF
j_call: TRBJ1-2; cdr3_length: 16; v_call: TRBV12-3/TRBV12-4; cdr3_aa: CASSFVRGRPNYGYTF
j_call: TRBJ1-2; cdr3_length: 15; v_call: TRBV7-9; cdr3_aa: CASSLTSRGGGGYTF
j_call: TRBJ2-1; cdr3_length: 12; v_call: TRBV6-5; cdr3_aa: CASSYARNEQFF
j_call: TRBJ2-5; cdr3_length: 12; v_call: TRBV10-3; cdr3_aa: CAISSRGEAQYF
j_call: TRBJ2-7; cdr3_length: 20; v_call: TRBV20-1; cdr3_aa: CSARVNMGRLGTGTSYEQYF
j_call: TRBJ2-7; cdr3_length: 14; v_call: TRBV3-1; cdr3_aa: CASSRSGYSYEQYF
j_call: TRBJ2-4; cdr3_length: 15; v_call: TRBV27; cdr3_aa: CASSSNPSAKNIQYF
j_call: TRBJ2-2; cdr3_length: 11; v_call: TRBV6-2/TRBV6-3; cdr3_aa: CASVRDGELFF
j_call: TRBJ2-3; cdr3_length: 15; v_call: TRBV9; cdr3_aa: CASTVLAGAADTQYF
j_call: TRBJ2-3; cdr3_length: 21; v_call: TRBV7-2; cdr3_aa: CASSSLVWGSGSRKFTDTQYF
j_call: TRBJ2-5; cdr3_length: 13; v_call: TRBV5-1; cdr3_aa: CASSGTEQETQYF
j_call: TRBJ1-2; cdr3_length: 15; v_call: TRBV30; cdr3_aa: CAWSVDWTGGYGYTF
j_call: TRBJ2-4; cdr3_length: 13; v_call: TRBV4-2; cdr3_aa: CASSQADLNIQYF
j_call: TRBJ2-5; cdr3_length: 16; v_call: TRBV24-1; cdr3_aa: CATSEPDRDMGETQYF
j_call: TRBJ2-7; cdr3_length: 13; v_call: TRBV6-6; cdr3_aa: CASSYPGGYEQYF
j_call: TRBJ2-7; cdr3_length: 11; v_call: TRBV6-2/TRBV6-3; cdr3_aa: CASSGYHEQYF
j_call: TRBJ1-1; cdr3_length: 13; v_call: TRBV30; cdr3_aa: CAWVVGKTAEAFF
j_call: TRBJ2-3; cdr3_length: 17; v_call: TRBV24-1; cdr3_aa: CATSEQTSGRTTDTQYF
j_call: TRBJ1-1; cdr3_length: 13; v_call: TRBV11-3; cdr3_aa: CASSRAADTEAFF
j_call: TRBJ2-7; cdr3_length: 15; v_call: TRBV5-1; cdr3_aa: CASSLTGRESYEQYF
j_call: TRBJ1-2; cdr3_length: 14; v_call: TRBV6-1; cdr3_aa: CASSPTQGVGGYTF
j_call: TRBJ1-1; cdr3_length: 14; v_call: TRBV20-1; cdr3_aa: CSASLADRNTEAFF
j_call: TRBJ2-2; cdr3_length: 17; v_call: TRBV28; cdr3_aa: CASSLSTGGADTGELFF
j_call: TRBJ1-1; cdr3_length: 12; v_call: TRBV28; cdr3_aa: CASSVKPAEAFF
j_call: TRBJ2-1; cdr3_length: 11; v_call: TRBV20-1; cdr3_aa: CSARVSGEQFF
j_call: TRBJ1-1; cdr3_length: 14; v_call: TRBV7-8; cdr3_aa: CASSSRQGSTEAFF
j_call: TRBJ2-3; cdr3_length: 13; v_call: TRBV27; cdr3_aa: CASSFYAADTQYF
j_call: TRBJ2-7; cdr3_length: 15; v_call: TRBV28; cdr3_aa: CASSSPGTGDREQYF
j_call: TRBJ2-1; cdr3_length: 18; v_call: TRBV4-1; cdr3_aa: CASSQDSSLLNSYNEQFF
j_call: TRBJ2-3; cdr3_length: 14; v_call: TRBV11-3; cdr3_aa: CASSLGGQQRSQYF
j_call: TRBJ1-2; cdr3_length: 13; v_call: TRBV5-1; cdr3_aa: CASSWDINYGYTF
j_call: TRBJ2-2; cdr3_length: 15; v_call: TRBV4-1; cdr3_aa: CASSQDGPASGELFF
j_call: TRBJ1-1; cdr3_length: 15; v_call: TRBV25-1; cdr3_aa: CASSEQGVLITEAFF
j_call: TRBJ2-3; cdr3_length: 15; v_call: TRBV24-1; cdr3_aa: CATSVGDSPTDTQYF
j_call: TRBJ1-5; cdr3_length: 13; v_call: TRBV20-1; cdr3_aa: CSASLGGNQPQHF
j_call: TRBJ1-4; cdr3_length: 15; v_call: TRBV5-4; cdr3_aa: CASSPKGGYGEKLFF
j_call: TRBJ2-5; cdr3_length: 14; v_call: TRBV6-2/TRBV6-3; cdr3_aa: CASSPTGAGETQYF
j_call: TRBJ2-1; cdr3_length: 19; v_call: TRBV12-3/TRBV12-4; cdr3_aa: CASIPWTSGRADSYNEQFF
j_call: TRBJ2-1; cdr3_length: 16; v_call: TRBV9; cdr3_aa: CASSEAGDYPYNEQFF
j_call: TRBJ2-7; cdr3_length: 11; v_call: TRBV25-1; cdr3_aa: CQPGNTYEQYF
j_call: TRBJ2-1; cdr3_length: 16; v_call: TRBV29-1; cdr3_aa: CSVEDLQLAGYNEQFF
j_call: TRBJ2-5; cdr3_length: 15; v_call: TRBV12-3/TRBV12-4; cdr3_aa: CASSQQALPGETQYF
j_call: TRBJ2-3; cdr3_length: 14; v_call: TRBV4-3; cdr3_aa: CASSHSGRADTQYF
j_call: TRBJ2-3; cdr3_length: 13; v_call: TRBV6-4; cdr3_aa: CASSVTRTDTQYF
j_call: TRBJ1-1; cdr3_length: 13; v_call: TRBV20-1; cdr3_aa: CSARDRINTEAFF
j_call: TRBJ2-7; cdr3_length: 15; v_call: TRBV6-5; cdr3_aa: CASSYSRQGVYEQYF